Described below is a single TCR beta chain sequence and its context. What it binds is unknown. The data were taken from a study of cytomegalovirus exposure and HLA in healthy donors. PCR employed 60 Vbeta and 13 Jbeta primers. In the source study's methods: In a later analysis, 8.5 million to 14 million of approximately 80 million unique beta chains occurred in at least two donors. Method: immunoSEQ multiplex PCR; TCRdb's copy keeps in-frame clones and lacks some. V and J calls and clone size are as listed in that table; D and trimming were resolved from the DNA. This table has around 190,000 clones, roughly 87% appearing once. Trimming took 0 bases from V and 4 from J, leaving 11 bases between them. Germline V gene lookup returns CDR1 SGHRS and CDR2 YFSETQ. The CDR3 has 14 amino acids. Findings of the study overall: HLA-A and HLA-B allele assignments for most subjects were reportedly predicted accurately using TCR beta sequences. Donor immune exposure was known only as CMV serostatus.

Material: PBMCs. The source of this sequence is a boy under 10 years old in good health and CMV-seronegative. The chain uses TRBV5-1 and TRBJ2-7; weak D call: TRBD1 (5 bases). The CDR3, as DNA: TGCGCCAGCAGCTTGGGTAATCAGGGTTACGAGCAGTACTTC. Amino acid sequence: CASSLGNQGYEQYF.